Below, one T cell receptor beta chain is given with its context. Its antigen is undetermined. The sample belongs to a study of T cell responses to AZD1222 COVID-19 vaccine. Whole-study context: Samples with a second dose at about 4 or about 12 weeks were pooled together.

Trimming left V 6 bases short and J 1 base short, with 15 bases between. Germline CDR1 and CDR2: KGHSH and LQKENI. CDR3 size: 15 residues. Sequencing used immunoSEQ multiplex PCR; TCRdb keeps in-frame clones, though not all of them. The table has 100,000 to 150,000 clones, more than 70% seen once. Study results and limitations: Reports indicate that nearly half of spike-specific TCRs are directed at unmutated variant regions. Only six people who got AZD1222 tested seropositive at baseline. Clonal diversity was possibly underestimated, and the donors were mostly white British, with more females.

This receptor was identified in an adult in good health. The J gene is TRBJ1-1, the V gene TRBV18; TRBD1 is a possible D gene (5 bases). The sample consisted of peripheral blood, taken on day 0 of AZD1222 vaccination. CDR3: CASSRDMGTNTEAFF. In DNA, the CDR3 is TGTGCCAGCTCGCGAGACATGGGGACGAACACTGAAGCTTTCTTT.